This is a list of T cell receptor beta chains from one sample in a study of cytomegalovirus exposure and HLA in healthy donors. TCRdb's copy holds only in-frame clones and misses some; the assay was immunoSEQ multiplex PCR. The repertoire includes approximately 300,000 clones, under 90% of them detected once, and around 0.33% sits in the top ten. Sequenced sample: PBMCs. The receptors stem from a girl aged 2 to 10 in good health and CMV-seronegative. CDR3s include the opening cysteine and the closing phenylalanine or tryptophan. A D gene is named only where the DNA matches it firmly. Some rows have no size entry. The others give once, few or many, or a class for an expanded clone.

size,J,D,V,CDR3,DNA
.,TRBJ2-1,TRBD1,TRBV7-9,CASSLIWDRAFNEQFF,TGTGCCAGCAGCTTAATTTGGGACAGGGCTTTCAATGAGCAGTTCTTC
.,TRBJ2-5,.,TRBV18,CASSPPGVHQETQYF,TGTGCCAGCTCACCACCCGGGGTGCACCAAGAGACCCAGTACTTC
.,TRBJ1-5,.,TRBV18,CASSPTEKSQPQHF,TGTGCCAGCTCACCAACTGAGAAGAGTCAGCCCCAGCATTTT
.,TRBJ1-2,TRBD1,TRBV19,CATQVGQGSNYGYTF,TGTGCCACGCAAGTAGGACAGGGGTCGAACTATGGCTACACCTTC
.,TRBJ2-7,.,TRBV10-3,CAISTTIYEQYF,TGTGCCATCAGTACTACCATCTACGAGCAGTACTTC
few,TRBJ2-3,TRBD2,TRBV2,CAGIVAGGPSSTDTQYF,TGTGCCGGAATCGTAGCGGGAGGGCCATCTAGCACAGATACGCAGTATTTT
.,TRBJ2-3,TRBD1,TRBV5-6,CASSTPRQGAGDTQYF,TGTGCCAGCAGCACCCCGCGACAGGGGGCTGGAGATACGCAGTATTTT
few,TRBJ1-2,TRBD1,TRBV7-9,CSSSAAWNRGLGYGYTF,TGTTCCAGCAGCGCTGCATGGAACAGGGGGCTTGGCTATGGCTACACCTTC
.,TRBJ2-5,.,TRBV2,CASTGGRVQETQYF,TGTGCCAGCACAGGGGGGCGAGTCCAAGAGACCCAGTACTTC
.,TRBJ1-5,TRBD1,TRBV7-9,CASSLDHRTGHHSNQPQHF,TGTGCCAGCAGCTTGGACCACCGGACAGGGCACCATAGCAATCAGCCCCAGCATTTT
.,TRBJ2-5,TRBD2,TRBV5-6,CASSLGLAGQETQYF,TGTGCCAGCAGCCTAGGACTAGCGGGCCAAGAGACCCAGTACTTC
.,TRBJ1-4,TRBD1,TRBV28,CASSPQGARGEKLFF,TGTGCCAGCAGTCCCCAGGGGGCGCGTGGAGAAAAACTGTTTTTT
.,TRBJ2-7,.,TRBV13,CASSLGVGGHEQYF,TGTGCCAGCAGCTTAGGGGTCGGGGGGCACGAGCAGTACTTC
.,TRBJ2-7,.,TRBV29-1,CSVRGTESSYEQYF,TGCAGCGTTCGCGGGACCGAAAGCTCCTACGAGCAGTACTTC
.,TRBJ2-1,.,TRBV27,CASSLEGPYNEQFF,TGTGCCAGCTCTTTGGAGGGTCCCTACAATGAGCAGTTCTTC
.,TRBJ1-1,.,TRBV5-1,CASSLDRNTEAFF,TGCGCCAGCAGCTTGGACAGAAACACTGAAGCTTTCTTT
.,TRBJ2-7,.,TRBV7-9,CASSADRSSYEQYF,TGTGCCAGCAGCGCTGACAGGTCCTCCTACGAGCAGTACTTC
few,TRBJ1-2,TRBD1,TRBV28,CASSSIGTDNYGYTF,TGTGCCAGCAGCTCTATTGGGACAGATAACTATGGCTACACCTTC
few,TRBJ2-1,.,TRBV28,CASSLFSGGDNEQFF,TGTGCCAGCAGTTTATTTAGCGGCGGGGACAATGAGCAGTTCTTC
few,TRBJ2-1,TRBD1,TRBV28,CASSLAGQGGNNEQFF,TGTGCCAGCAGCTTAGCCGGACAGGGGGGGAACAATGAGCAGTTCTTC
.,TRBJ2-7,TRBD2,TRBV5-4,CASSSLTTSGGGEQYF,TGTGCCAGCAGCTCCCTAACTACTAGCGGGGGGGGCGAGCAGTACTTC
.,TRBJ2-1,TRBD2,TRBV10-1,CASSRLAGGGNEQFF,TGCGCCAGCAGTAGACTAGCGGGAGGGGGAAATGAGCAGTTCTTC
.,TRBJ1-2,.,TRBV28,CASQGYGYTF,TGTGCCAGCCAGGGTTATGGCTACACCTTC
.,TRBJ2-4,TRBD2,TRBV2,CASSVSPSGGERDIQYF,TGTGCCAGCAGTGTTTCACCCAGCGGGGGGGAGAGGGACATTCAGTACTTC
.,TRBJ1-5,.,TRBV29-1,CSALTGYSNQPQHF,TGCAGCGCCCTGACAGGCTATAGCAATCAGCCCCAGCATTTT
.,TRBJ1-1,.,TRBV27,CASSFTRGEAFF,TGTGCCAGCAGTTTCACACGGGGTGAAGCTTTCTTT
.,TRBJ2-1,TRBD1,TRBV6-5,CASSLRDSEYNEQFF,TGTGCCAGCAGTCTCCGGGACAGTGAGTACAATGAGCAGTTCTTC
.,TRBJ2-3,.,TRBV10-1,CASSYGTSSTDTQYF,TGCGCCAGCAGTTACGGGACTTCTAGCACAGATACGCAGTATTTT
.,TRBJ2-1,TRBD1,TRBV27,CASSLLGTDSYNEQFF,TGTGCCAGCAGTCTCCTGGGGACAGACTCCTACAATGAGCAGTTCTTC
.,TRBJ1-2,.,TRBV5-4,CASSSEIYGYTF,TGTGCCAGCAGCTCGGAGATCTATGGCTACACCTTC
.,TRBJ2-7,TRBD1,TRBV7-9,CASVRDRGRPPSYEQYF,TGTGCCAGCGTCCGGGACAGGGGGCGCCCCCCATCCTACGAGCAGTACTTC
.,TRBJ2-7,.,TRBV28,CASNRDTSYEQYF,TGTGCCAGCAACCGGGACACCTCCTACGAGCAGTACTTC
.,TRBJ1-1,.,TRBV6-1,CASGWTVMNTEAFF,TGTGCCAGCGGCTGGACAGTAATGAACACTGAAGCTTTCTTT
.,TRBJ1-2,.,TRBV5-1,CASSLTSGFTDGYTF,TGCGCCAGCAGCTTGACTTCGGGGTTTACTGATGGCTACACCTTC
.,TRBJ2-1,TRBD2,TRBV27,CASSLLTSGGVNEQFF,TGTGCCAGCAGTTTATTGACTAGCGGGGGGGTCAATGAGCAGTTCTTC
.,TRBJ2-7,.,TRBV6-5,CASRPGVSYEQYF,TGTGCCAGCAGGCCGGGGGTCTCCTACGAGCAGTACTTC
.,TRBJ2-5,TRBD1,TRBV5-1,CASRGDSQETQYF,TGCGCCAGCAGGGGGGACAGTCAAGAGACCCAGTACTTC
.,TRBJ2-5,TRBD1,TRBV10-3,CAIRGTGGAETQYF,TGTGCCATCAGGGGGACAGGGGGCGCGGAGACCCAGTACTTC
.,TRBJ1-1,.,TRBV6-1,CASSPGQNTEAFF,TGTGCCAGCAGCCCAGGACAGAACACTGAAGCTTTCTTT
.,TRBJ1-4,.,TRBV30,CAWDPGRGTNEKLFF,TGTGCCTGGGACCCTGGCAGGGGAACTAATGAAAAACTGTTTTTT
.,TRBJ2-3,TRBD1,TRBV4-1,CASSRGTGSSTDTQYF,TGCGCCAGCAGCCGGGGGACAGGGAGTAGCACAGATACGCAGTATTTT
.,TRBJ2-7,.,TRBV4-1,CASSEHLGHGSHEQYF,TGCGCCAGCAGCGAGCACCTTGGACACGGTAGTCACGAGCAGTACTTC
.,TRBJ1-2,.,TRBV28,CASKKVFQGYTF,TGTGCCAGCAAGAAAGTGTTCCAGGGCTACACCTTC
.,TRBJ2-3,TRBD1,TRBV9,CASSVSGQLGTDTQYF,TGTGCCAGCAGCGTCTCGGGACAGCTAGGCACAGATACGCAGTATTTT
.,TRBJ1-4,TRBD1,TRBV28,CASRGTGGPTNEKLFF,TGTGCCAGCAGGGGGACAGGGGGCCCAACTAATGAAAAACTGTTTTTT
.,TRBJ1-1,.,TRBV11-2,CASSLRGQMNTEAFF,TGTGCCAGCAGCTTGAGAGGTCAGATGAACACTGAAGCTTTCTTT
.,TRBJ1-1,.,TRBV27,CASSLFHEAGRAEAFF,TGTGCCAGCAGTTTGTTTCACGAGGCAGGGAGGGCTGAAGCTTTCTTT
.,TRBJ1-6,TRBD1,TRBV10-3,CAISELDRGRLYYNSPLHF,TGTGCCATCAGTGAGTTGGACAGGGGGCGACTATACTATAATTCACCCCTCCACTTT
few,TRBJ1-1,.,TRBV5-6,CASSWGRGPNTEAFF,TGTGCCAGCAGCTGGGGTAGGGGCCCGAACACTGAAGCTTTCTTT
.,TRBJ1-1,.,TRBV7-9,CASSLIGAIGTEAFF,TGTGCCAGCAGCTTAATTGGGGCAATTGGCACTGAAGCTTTCTTT